Each of the 18 T cell receptor beta chains below was sequenced from the same sample in a study of blood T cell repertoires in COVID-19. Only in-frame clones appear in the TCRdb table, and some are missing; sequencing was by immunoSEQ multiplex PCR. The sample carries approximately 320,000 clones, just under 90% recorded once. Sequencing was done on a sample of peripheral blood. All receptors derive from a woman under 40 with COVID-19, enrolled during active disease.

V is TRBV6-1 and J is TRBJ1-3; a weak D match, TRBD1 (5 bases). CDR3 length: 16 amino acids. The germline V and J ends were trimmed by 3 bases and 0 bases, with 12 bases remaining between them. Per germline, CDR1 MNHNS and CDR2 SASEGT. The CDR3 nucleotides read TGTGCCAGCAGTGATAACAGGCTGTCCTCTGGAAACACCATATATTTT. This sequence encodes CASSDNRLSSGNTIYF.

V is TRBV7-6 and J is TRBJ2-3, with 15 bases matching TRBD2. CDR1 SGHVS and CDR2 FNYEAQ come from the germline V gene. V gave up 1 base and J gave up 0 bases; unmatched junction bases: 14. This CDR3 comprises 22 residues. In DNA, the CDR3 is TGTGCCAGCAGCTTAGTGTACTCCGGGACTAGCGGGGGGCGTTCTAGCACAGATACGCAGTATTTT. Translated: CASSLVYSGTSGGRSSTDTQYF.

This clone was counted a few times. Here the CDR3 reads CASGISGNTIYF. The DNA for the CDR3 is TGTGCCTCCGGGATTTCTGGAAACACCATATATTTT. The V and J genes are TRBV6-5 and TRBJ1-3; D is unclear. V dropped 11 bases and J dropped 1 base, with 9 bases sitting between them. Germline-derived CDR1 and CDR2 are MNHEY and SVGAGI. The CDR3 contains 12 residues.

The V gene is TRBV28, the J gene TRBJ2-7, with D unclear. CDR1 and CDR2 from the germline V gene are MDHEN and SYDVKM. This CDR3 has 14 amino acids. The V end lost 10 bases, the J end lost 5 bases, and 21 bases lay between the germline ends. The CDR3 loop is CATLPFVRGHEQYF. The DNA of the CDR3 is TGTGCCACCCTCCCGTTCGTTCGTGGCCACGAGCAGTACTTC.

This clone was seen only once. This chain uses TRBV4-1 with TRBJ1-1, with TRBD1 as a possible D gene (6 bases). This CDR3 region has 13 residues. V lost 1 base and J 8 bases, leaving 11 bases between the germline ends. CDR1 and CDR2 from the germline V gene are MGHRA and YSYEKL. CDR3 region: CASSQVGAGEAFF. CDR3 DNA sequence: TGCGCCAGCAGCCAAGTGGGGGCAGGAGAAGCTTTCTTT.

A remark on this clone: One base away lies a much larger clone, so this may be a sequencing read error. The genes are TRBV27 and TRBJ2-3; 7 bases are a match to TRBD1. The germline V gene encodes CDR1 MNHEY and CDR2 SMNVEV (reference sequence). There are 14 residues in the CDR3. V lost 2 bases to trimming and J lost 2 bases; unmatched junction nucleotides: 1. The CDR3 coding sequence is TGTGCCAGCAGTTTAGACAGGGACACAGATACGCAGTATTTT. Its translation: CASSLDRDTDTQYF.

V is TRBV19 and J is TRBJ1-6, with 8 bases fitting TRBD1. After removal of 5 bases from V and 8 bases from J, the junction contained 8 bases not matched to a gene. The germline gives CDR1 LNHDA, CDR2 SQIVND (reference sequence). The CDR3 covers 15 residues. CDR3 amino acids: CASSAADRVDSPLHF. The CDR3 DNA reads as TGTGCCAGTAGTGCCGCGGACAGGGTGGATTCACCCCTCCACTTT.

V and J are TRBV6-2 or TRBV6-3 and TRBJ2-2; unclear D gene. CDR1 and CDR2 from the germline V gene are MNHEY and SVGEGT. The CDR3 is made up of 15 amino acids. With 1 base removed from V and 0 bases from J, the gap between germline ends came to 6 bases. The CDR3 sequence: CASSYWHPNTGELFF. CDR3 sequence (DNA): TGTGCCAGCAGTTACTGGCACCCGAACACCGGGGAGCTGTTTTTT.

J is TRBJ1-1 and V is TRBV5-1; D gene unclear. This CDR3 is built from 15 residues. V lost 2 bases and J lost 1, with 12 bases in between. CDR1 and CDR2 (germline): SGHRS, YFSETQ. CDR3: CASSFTAGANTEAFF. CDR3 in DNA: TGCGCCAGCAGCTTTACAGCGGGAGCGAACACTGAAGCTTTCTTT.

CDR3 sequence: CASSVGTGEGLVKNIQYF. In DNA, the CDR3 is TGTGCCAGCAGTGTGGGGACAGGGGAAGGGTTAGTCAAAAACATTCAGTACTTC. The chain couples TRBV27 to TRBJ2-4; 10 bases align to TRBD1. V gave up 5 bases and J gave up 3 bases; unmatched junction bases: 13. The V gene's germline CDR1 is MNHEY and CDR2 SMNVEV (reference sequence). CDR3 length equals 18 residues.

This clone was picked up one time. The chain couples TRBV27 to TRBJ2-3, with 9 nucleotides matching TRBD2. With V trimmed by 3 bases and J by 0 bases, 10 bases remained unmatched. Germline V lookup: CDR1 MNHEY, CDR2 SMNVEV (reference sequence). The CDR3 covers 18 residues. CDR3 amino acids: CASSFLAGGQTSTDTQYF. For the CDR3, the DNA is TGTGCCAGCAGTTTCCTCGCGGGGGGGCAAACTAGCACAGATACGCAGTATTTT.

The V and J genes are TRBV7-9 and TRBJ1-4, with 9 bases lining up with TRBD1. The V segment lost 5 bases and the J segment 7 bases; nucleotides outside the gene matches: 5. The CDR3 contains 14 residues. Germline CDR1 is SEHNR and CDR2 is FQNEAQ (reference sequence). CDR3 region: CASSPTGGIEKLFF. The CDR3 nucleotides are TGTGCCAGCAGCCCGACAGGGGGGATTGAAAAACTGTTTTTT.

The genes are TRBV10-1 and TRBJ1-1; D is uncertain. CDR1 and CDR2 (germline): WNHNN, SYGVQD (reference sequence). This CDR3 contains 14 residues. Trimming took 2 bases from V and 0 from J, leaving 7 bases between them. The CDR3 loop is CASSESYLNTEAFF. As DNA, the CDR3 is TGCGCCAGCAGTGAGAGCTACTTGAACACTGAAGCTTTCTTT.

The chain links TRBV21-1 to TRBJ1-5; the table calls TRBD1, which could not be checked here. TRBV21-1 is given as a pseudogene. The CDR3 sequence is 18 residues long. CDR3 sequence (DNA): TGTGCCAGCAGCAAGGGACAGGGAGGAAAATATAGCAATCAGCCCCAGCATTTT. Amino acid sequence: CASSKGQGGKYSNQPQHF.

This chain joins TRBV6-5 and TRBJ1-3; no reliable D call. This CDR3 region has 14 residues. V was clipped by 5 bases and J by 5 bases, with 13 bases between them. Germline V gives CDR1 MNHEY, CDR2 SVGAGI. This CDR3 reads CASSPRDLRNTIYF. The DNA for the CDR3 is TGTGCCAGCAGTCCGCGGGATCTACGAAACACCATATATTTT.

This clone has just a few counts. CDR3 loop: CASGGAVKNEQFF. CDR3 DNA: TGCGCCAGCGGAGGGGCCGTAAAGAATGAGCAGTTCTTC. J is TRBJ2-1 and V is TRBV10-1, with a tentative D call TRBD2 (6 bases). The CDR3 contains 13 residues. CDR1 is WNHNN, CDR2 SYGVQD, per germline (reference sequence). The germline V and J ends were trimmed by 8 bases and 7 bases, with 15 bases remaining between them.

This clone was counted a few times. The chain has TRBV9 and TRBJ1-3, with D maybe TRBD1 (5 bases). V lost 7 bases and J 3 bases, leaving 11 bases between the germline ends. The germline CDR1 and CDR2 sequences are SGDLS and YYNGEE. This CDR3 region has 13 residues. Here the CDR3 reads CASGLQGGNTIYF. The CDR3 nucleotides read TGTGCCAGCGGGCTTCAGGGTGGAAACACCATATATTTT.

V usage is TRBV29-1 and J usage is TRBJ2-3, with D unclear. This CDR3 has 11 residues. In germline, CDR1 is SQVTM, CDR2 ANQGSEA. Trimming left V 7 bases short and J 5 bases short, with 10 bases between. Here the CDR3 DNA reads TGCAGCGCTCCCGCCGGAGATACGCAGTATTTT. Translated, it gives CSAPAGDTQYF.